Reported below is one T cell receptor (beta chain). No antigen is known for it. Base qualities are not provided; no much larger clone lies one nucleotide away. The roughly 39 donors, aged about 6 to 100 years, were systemically healthy Caucasian individuals from Russia. Each donor gave ten milliliters of peripheral blood, collected into EDTA-treated Vacutainer tubes. Ficoll-Paque density-gradient centrifugation was used to isolate PBMCs, with at least 6 million per sample. Trizol reagent was used to extract total RNA from the PBMCs, yielding at least 6 micrograms per sample. Naive CD45RAhigh/CD27high T cell percentages were measured by flow cytometry on a PBMC aliquot from every donor. The data belong to a study of blood T cells in healthy people across ages (dated by TCRdb to about 2015). Study-level background: In model experiments, template switching captured roughly one uniquely barcoded TCR beta cDNA molecule for every two T cells. To avoid experimental bias, donors of different ages were spread randomly across the sequencing lanes. Four age groups were formed from the donors: young (average roughly 15 years), middle-aged (less than 40), aged (around 62) and long-lived (around 82). To track age-related changes in TCR beta repertoire diversity, the study relied on deep sequencing normalized with unique cDNA molecular identifiers. Using the same blood draw, the study looked at two additional independent replicas of 1 million unique cDNA reads for two donors, one aged 18 to 30 and the other aged 80 or older. Overall study outcomes, separate from this receptor: Observed TCR beta diversity correlated strongly with the percentage of naive T cells measured by flow cytometry. Compared with the aged group, the long-lived group had more naive CD4+ T cells, fewer expanded clones and increased TCR diversity, suggesting age selection. Conclusive comparison of naive and antigen-experienced compartments was prevented by the profiling of bulk unsorted PBMCs. Estimates of total diversity from one million sequenced T cells were regarded as lower bounds and underestimates. Observed TCR beta diversity per million T cells fell roughly linearly with age, and a significant reduction was already apparent by age around 39. The CMV infection status of donors was not known, potentially confounding age-related changes in expanded clonotypes.

Library preparation employed 5' RACE. Sequencing was carried out with an Illumina HiSeq 2500. A second PCR of roughly 7 to 11 cycles was performed with a sample-barcoded 5' primer and a J-beta primer mix. A unique molecular identifier was introduced onto each TCR beta cDNA molecule by a template-switch 5' adaptor carrying 12 random nucleotides. Each sample yielded at least 2.5 million CDR3-containing paired-end reads. First-strand cDNA synthesis was performed from all RNA using the Mint cDNA synthesis kit, with priming by a TRBC-specific oligonucleotide. All cDNA was treated with uracil-DNA glycosylase and then went through a first 18-cycle PCR with the universal primers M1SS and BC2_uni_R. On the study's bioinformatics: Normalization of each sample was performed by random selection of 1 million high-quality reads, each carrying a distinct molecular identifier. Instead of being binned into consensus sequences, reads that shared molecular identifiers were thrown out. CDR3 identification, clonotype clustering and error correction used MiTCR with a Q25 quality threshold and the strictest error-elimination algorithm. Lower-bound total TCR beta diversity was estimated with a nonparametric unseen species model using Euler transformation. TCRdb handled the public reads itself, with Q25 trimming in fastp and clone calling in MiXCR, and kept productive beta chains. Each entry merges the rows of one CDR3 protein and shows their most common DNA and genes. TCRdb's processing, not the authors' own work, is the source of the V and J calls. A total of 550,000 to 800,000 distinct CDR3 sequences appear in this sample, more than 20% of them only once. The top ten clones comprise 3% to 4% of the sample.

The CDR3 covers 15 residues, taking in both the cysteine and the phenylalanine. CDR3 DNA is the only sequence kept; it has 45 bases, read in frame from the first base. CDR1 and CDR2 were assigned from the germline V gene as SGHDN and FVKESK. V is reduced by 0 bases and J by 0 bases, leaving a spacing of 9 bases between them. The TCR originated in a man between 65 and 85 years old in good health. The material sequenced was blood. The chain couples TRBV14 to TRBJ2-7, with TRBD2 tentatively as D gene (6 bases match). The CDR3 has the sequence CASSQDPGDSYEQYF. The sequenced DNA: TGTGCCAGCAGCCAAGATCCGGGAGACTCCTACGAGCAGTACTTC.